A single sample is the source of the 3 T cell receptor beta chains below, sequenced in a study of response to subunit inactivated influenza vaccine. TCRdb analysed the RT-PCR reads with MiXCR anew, one entry per CDR3 protein. The sample yields roughly 500,000 distinct CDR3 sequences, around 25% seen once. The specimen was CD4+ T cells sorted from PBMCs, collected 5 days after vaccination. The receptors were sampled from a middle-aged man who received an inactivated influenza vaccine.

This clonotype was seen a handful of times. The genes are TRBV11-2 and TRBJ2-5; TRBD2 matches at 7 bases. The CDR3 covers 14 residues. Germline CDR1 reads SGHAT; CDR2 reads FQNNGV. J was trimmed by 1 base and V by 5 bases; bases with no gene match: 4. The CDR3 here is CASSLTSVQETQYF. The CDR3 nucleotides are TGTGCCAGCAGCCTCACTAGCGTCCAAGAGACCCAGTACTTC.

This chain links TRBV7-9 with TRBJ2-5; D gene uncertain. V gave up 6 bases and J gave up 1 base, with 12 bases separating them. This CDR3 spans 14 amino acids. Germline CDR1 reads SEHNR; CDR2 reads FQNEAQ (reference sequence). Here the CDR3 reads CASSTDLPQETQYF. CDR3 in DNA: TGTGCCAGCAGTACGGATCTTCCCCAAGAGACCCAGTACTTC.

The V and J genes are TRBV7-2 and TRBJ1-3; maybe TRBD1 (5 bases). The V end lost 1 base, the J end lost 4 bases, and 17 bases lay between the germline ends. There are 17 residues in the CDR3. In germline, CDR1 is SGHTA, CDR2 FQGNSA. The CDR3 DNA follows: TGTGCCAGCAGCTTAGTGGGGGTAAAGGGGAGCGGAAACACCATATATTTT. Translated, it gives CASSLVGVKGSGNTIYF.